The clone carrying this T cell receptor (beta chain) has a count of ten or more. This sample is part of a study of identical twins. A universal primer binding site was introduced by template switching. The final cDNA contained unique molecular identifiers. TCRdb called the 5' RACE reads again in MiXCR, with one record for every CDR3 protein. Altogether just under 650,000 distinct CDR3 sequences are present, about 7% being singletons, with the ten largest covering 1.6%. The same specimen was also included in a second study, on yellow fever vaccine responses in identical twins. According to that study: Twins' vaccine T cell responses reportedly seemed partly convergent and partly personalized.

The sample was PBMCs. The TCR was taken from a woman younger than 30 in good health.

CDR3 region: CASSFVESLTNEKLFF. The DNA of the CDR3 is TGTGCCAGCAGTTTTGTGGAATCGCTAACTAATGAAAAACTGTTTTTT. The chain combines TRBV12-3 or TRBV12-4 with TRBJ1-4; no definite D call. V was cut by 3 bases and J by 1 base, with 12 bases left in between. There are 16 residues in the CDR3.